Each of the 10 T cell receptor beta chains below was sequenced from the same sample in a study of blood T cell repertoires in COVID-19. Produced via immunoSEQ multiplex PCR; TCRdb's table is partial and in-frame only. This table holds some 210,000 clones, 80% to 90% found once. Source material: PBMCs or T cells enriched from blood (not recorded which). All receptors derive from a man between 18 and 35 years old with acute COVID-19.

This chain links TRBV18 with TRBJ1-2; maybe TRBD1 (6 bases). This CDR3 is built from 17 residues. The V gene lost 0 bases and the J gene lost 3 bases, with 17 bases spanning the gap. Germline V gene sequence: CDR1 KGHSH, CDR2 LQKENI. The CDR3 sequence: CASSPPVGGHYDYGYTF. The CDR3 nucleotides are TGTGCCAGCTCACCACCGGTAGGGGGACATTACGACTATGGCTACACCTTC.

The gene calls are TRBV3-1 (or the pseudogene TRBV3-2) and TRBJ2-1, with D possibly being TRBD2 (6 bases). The CDR3 length is 16 residues. V was clipped by 0 bases and J by 3 bases, with 12 bases between them. Germline lookup yields CDR1 LGHDT and CDR2 YNNKEL (reference sequence). The CDR3: CASSQDPEGLYNEQFF. CDR3 nucleotide sequence: TGTGCCAGCAGCCAAGATCCCGAGGGACTCTACAATGAGCAGTTCTTC.

V is TRBV27 and J is TRBJ1-1; TRBD1 might be the D (6 bases). The V and J ends lost 3 bases and 2 bases respectively, with 10 bases between them. CDR1 and CDR2 from the germline V gene are MNHEY and SMNVEV (reference sequence). The CDR3 covers 14 residues. CDR3: CASSLRQVNTEAFF. The CDR3 coding sequence is TGTGCCAGCAGTTTGAGACAGGTCAACACTGAAGCTTTCTTT.

The chain links TRBV4-1 to TRBJ2-7; D not resolved. The V gene lost 2 bases and the J gene lost 5 bases, with 13 bases spanning the gap. The CDR3 sequence is 14 residues long. Germline CDR1 is MGHRA and CDR2 is YSYEKL. The CDR3 region has the DNA TGCGCCAGCAGCCAAATCGGTAGCCCCAACGAGCAGTACTTC. It codes for CASSQIGSPNEQYF.

The chain is built from TRBV30 and TRBJ2-5, with a possible D match to TRBD2 (6 bases). CDR1 GTSNPN and CDR2 SVGIG come from the germline V gene (reference sequence). The CDR3 covers 13 residues. V was cut by 1 base and J by 3 bases, with 9 bases left in between. The chain's CDR3 is CAWSASGEETQYF. The CDR3 DNA reads TGTGCCTGGAGTGCGTCGGGAGAAGAGACCCAGTACTTC.

This clone was counted a single time. The chain joins TRBV2 to TRBJ2-4, with D perhaps TRBD2 (5 bases). The CDR3 is 15 amino acids. Germline CDR1 SNHLY, CDR2 FYNNEI. Trimming cost V 3 bases and J 1 base, with 10 bases left between them. As DNA, the CDR3 is TGTGCCAGCAGTGAGTTGAGAGGGGCCAAAAACATTCAGTACTTC. Protein sequence: CASSELRGAKNIQYF.

The count of this clone is one. J is TRBJ2-1 and V is TRBV19; 8 bases match TRBD1. The CDR3 loop spans 15 amino acids. From germline, CDR1 is LNHDA and CDR2 SQIVND (reference sequence). V gave up 3 bases and J gave up 8 bases; unmatched junction bases: 9. In DNA, the CDR3 is TGTGCCAGTAGTATGGGGGACAGGTTACTCCATGAGCAGTTCTTC. It translates to CASSMGDRLLHEQFF.

Comment on this clone: Other nucleotide sequences in the sample specify the same CDR3. The rearrangement joins TRBV4-1 to TRBJ2-7; 9 bases agree with TRBD2. Germline assignment: CDR1 MGHRA and CDR2 YSYEKL. V dropped 1 base and J dropped 3; count of bases not matched to a gene: 4. The CDR3 has 15 residues. The CDR3 sequence is CASSQVAGVVYEQYF. CDR3 DNA: TGCGCCAGCAGCCAAGTAGCGGGAGTAGTCTACGAGCAGTACTTC.

CDR3 region: CASSYGTSGRNEQFF. CDR3 sequence (DNA): TGTGCCAGCAGTTACGGGACTAGCGGGAGAAATGAGCAGTTCTTC. The gene calls are TRBV6-5 and TRBJ2-1, with TRBD2 matching 14 bases. Germline V gene lookup returns CDR1 MNHEY and CDR2 SVGAGI. J lost 7 bases, V lost 2 bases, and 1 base had no gene match. CDR3 length: 15 amino acids.

The chain recombines TRBV19 with TRBJ1-1; unclear D gene. The CDR3 contains 13 residues. The germline V gene encodes CDR1 LNHDA and CDR2 SQIVND (reference sequence). V lost 7 bases, J lost 1 base, and 10 bases lay in between. The CDR3 DNA reads as TGTGCCAGTATAACTCCGGGGAACACTGAAGCTTTCTTT. It specifies CASITPGNTEAFF.